Below, one T cell receptor beta chain is given with its context. The antigen is unknown. Other DNA sequences from this sample encode an identical CDR3 as well. Germline CDR1 is SGHRS and CDR2 is YFSETQ. The CDR3 is made up of 15 amino acids. V lost 0 bases to trimming and J lost 1 base, with 8 bases between them. This sample was included in a study of siplizumab effects on memory and regulatory T cells. General study points: Treg-derived clones made up an average of about 64% of mappable alloreactive CD4+ clones with siplizumab and under 35% in controls.

Clones were sequenced by immunoSEQ multiplex PCR, and TCRdb holds only the in-frame ones, with some missing. The table shows roughly 120,000 clones, with about 94% occurring only once. The rearrangement joins TRBV5-1 to TRBJ1-5; D ambiguous. The sample consisted of non-Treg CD4+ T cells sorted from blood. The source of this sequence is a human donor in good health. The CDR3 DNA sequence: TGCGCCAGCAGCTTGGAAGGCGGAAGCAATCAGCCCCAGCATTTT. Encoded protein: CASSLEGGSNQPQHF. The full variable domain, completed using reference TRBV5-1 and TRBJ1-5, is KAGVTQTPRYLIKTRGQQVTLSCSPISGHRSVSWYQQTPGQGLQFLFEYFSETQRNKGNFPGRFSGRQFSNSRSEMNVSTLELGDSALYLCASSLEGGSNQPQHFGDGTRLSIL.